This TCR beta chain was sequenced during a study of OX40 agonist ivuxolimab in advanced cancers. Study overall: Patients assigned to dose escalation were diagnosed with hepatocellular carcinoma, melanoma, renal cell or head and neck cancer. A mean age of approximately 60 years, range roughly 23 to 85, was recorded, and approximately 80% were male. Study-wide points: Part of the nonresponder group also had normalized T-cell clonal expansion that was low.

Profiling relied on immunoSEQ multiplex PCR, and the TCRdb table lists in-frame clones only, not all of them. Among more than 85,000 clones listed, about 90% were seen once. CDR1 and CDR2 from the germline V gene are SEHNR and FQNEAQ (reference sequence). The CDR3 extends over 15 amino acids. J gave up 5 bases and V 3 bases, and 4 bases lay outside the gene matches. With regard to this clone: No antigen is known for it.

Sequencing was performed on CD4+ or CD8+ T cells sorted from blood, taken in a trial of the OX40 agonist ivuxolimab. The clonotype was recovered from an adult with an advanced solid tumor such as melanoma, head and neck, liver or kidney cancer. V is TRBV7-9 and J is TRBJ2-2; 9 nucleotides match TRBD1. The CDR3 protein is CASSLTGGRTGELFF. DNA for the CDR3: TGTGCCAGCAGCTTGACAGGGGGACGTACCGGGGAGCTGTTTTTT.